This T cell receptor (beta chain) was recovered during a study of blood T cell repertoires in COVID-19. Study context: T cells, B-cell-depleted T cells, or PBMCs supplied cDNA or gDNA.

Germline V CDR1 and CDR2: MGHRA, YSYEKL. Between the trimmed V and J ends, which lost 0 bases and 10 bases, there was a span of 7 bases. The CDR3 loop spans 13 amino acids. In the authors' workflow: Reference gene primer amplification gave estimated nucleated cell counts. Some clones are missing from TCRdb's copy, which holds only in-frame ones; the method was immunoSEQ multiplex PCR. Clone size and the V and J calls come from that table; the DNA yielded D and trimming. This sample has approximately 110,000 clones, with around four fifths found just once. V gene TRBV4-1 combines with J gene TRBJ1-6; D call uncertain. The sequencing input was peripheral blood. This receptor was obtained from a man aged 70-80 years with acute or convalescent COVID-19. The CDR3 nucleotides are TGCGCCAGCAGCCAAGATCAAAGCTCACCCCTCCACTTT. Protein: CASSQDQSSPLHF.